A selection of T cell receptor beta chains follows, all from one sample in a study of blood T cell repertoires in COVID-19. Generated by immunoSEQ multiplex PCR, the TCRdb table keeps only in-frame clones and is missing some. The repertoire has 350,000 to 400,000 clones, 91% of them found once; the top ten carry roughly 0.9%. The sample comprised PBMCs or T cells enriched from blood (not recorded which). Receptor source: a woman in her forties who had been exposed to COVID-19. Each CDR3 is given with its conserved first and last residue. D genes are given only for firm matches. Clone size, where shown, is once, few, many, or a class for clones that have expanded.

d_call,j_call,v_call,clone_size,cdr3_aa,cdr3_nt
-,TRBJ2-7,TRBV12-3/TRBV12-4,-,CASTPTGNNEQYF,TGTGCCAGCACCCCGACTGGAAATAACGAGCAGTACTTC
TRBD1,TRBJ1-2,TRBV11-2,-,CASSLDCLGTGGVEVYGYTF,TGTGCCAGCAGCTTAGATTGTTTGGGGACAGGGGGCGTGGAGGTCTATGGCTACACCTTC
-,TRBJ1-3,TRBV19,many,CASSSPQGYGNTIYF,TGTGCCAGTAGTTCCCCACAGGGATATGGAAACACCATATATTTT
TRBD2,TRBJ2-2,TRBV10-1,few,CASSEGGLAGELFF,TGCGCCAGCAGTGAGGGCGGACTAGCCGGGGAGCTGTTTTTT
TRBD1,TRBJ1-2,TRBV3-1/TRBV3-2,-,CASSHPGTVDYGYTF,TGTGCCAGCAGCCATCCCGGGACAGTCGATTATGGCTACACCTTC
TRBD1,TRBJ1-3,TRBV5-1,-,CASSLGQGAGNTIYF,TGCGCCAGCAGCTTGGGACAGGGGGCTGGAAACACCATATATTTT
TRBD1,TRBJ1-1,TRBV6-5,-,CASSYSGGAVNTEAFF,TGTGCCAGCAGTTACTCAGGGGGCGCGGTGAACACTGAAGCTTTCTTT
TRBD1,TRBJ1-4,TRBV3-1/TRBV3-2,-,CASSRRQGRGEKLFF,TGTGCCAGCAGCCGAAGACAGGGAAGGGGTGAAAAACTGTTTTTT
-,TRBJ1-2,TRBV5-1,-,CASSLNRGANYGYTF,TGCGCCAGCAGCCTAAACCGGGGGGCTAACTATGGCTACACCTTC
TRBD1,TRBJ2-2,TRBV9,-,CASSVSGTANTGELFF,TGTGCCAGCAGCGTATCCGGGACAGCAAACACCGGGGAGCTGTTTTTT
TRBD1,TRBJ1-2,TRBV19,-,CASRKAGTAPVYGYTF,TGTGCCAGTAGGAAAGCTGGGACAGCTCCTGTCTATGGCTACACCTTC
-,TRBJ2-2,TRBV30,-,CAWSVRANTGELFF,TGTGCCTGGAGTGTACGAGCAAACACCGGGGAGCTGTTTTTT
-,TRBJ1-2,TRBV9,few,CASNQGQGGYTF,TGTGCCAGCAATCAGGGGCAGGGTGGCTACACCTTC
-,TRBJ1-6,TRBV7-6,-,CASSSLGLDNSPLHF,TGTGCCAGCAGCTCCTTGGGGCTAGATAATTCACCCCTCCACTTT
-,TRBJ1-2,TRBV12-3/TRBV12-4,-,CASSLGAVYGYTF,TGTGCCAGCAGTTTGGGGGCGGTCTATGGCTACACCTTC
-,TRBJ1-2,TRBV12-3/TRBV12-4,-,CASSTLGGGGYTF,TGTGCCAGCAGTACCCTCGGGGGAGGTGGCTACACCTTC
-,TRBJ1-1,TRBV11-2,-,CASSLEPGQMNTEAFF,TGTGCCAGCAGCTTGGAGCCGGGTCAGATGAACACTGAAGCTTTCTTT
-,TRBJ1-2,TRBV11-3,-,CASSLEAGKTYGYTF,TGTGCCAGCAGCTTAGAGGCAGGGAAAACCTATGGCTACACCTTC
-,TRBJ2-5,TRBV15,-,CATSREAGSLQETQYF,TGTGCCACCAGCAGAGAAGCCGGGAGCCTACAAGAGACCCAGTACTTC
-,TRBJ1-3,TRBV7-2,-,CASSLFFRGGPGNTIYF,TGTGCCAGCAGCTTATTCTTCCGGGGAGGGCCCGGAAACACCATATATTTT
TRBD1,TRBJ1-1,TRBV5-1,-,CASSPRTGAGNTEAFF,TGCGCCAGCAGCCCCCGGACAGGGGCGGGGAACACTGAAGCTTTCTTT
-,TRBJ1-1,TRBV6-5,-,CASSTNNRDGAFF,TGTGCCAGCAGTACCAACAACAGGGATGGAGCTTTCTTT
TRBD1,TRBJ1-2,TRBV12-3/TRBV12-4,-,CASSFRDSYGYTF,TGTGCCAGCAGTTTTAGGGACAGCTATGGCTACACCTTC
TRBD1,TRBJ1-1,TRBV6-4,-,CASSARWDSSPTEAFF,TGTGCCAGCAGCGCCAGATGGGACAGCTCCCCCACTGAAGCTTTCTTT
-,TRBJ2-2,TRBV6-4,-,CASSRGDTGELFF,TGTGCCAGCTCCAGGGGGGACACCGGGGAGCTGTTTTTT
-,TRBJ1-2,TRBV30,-,CAWSVRGQGHGYTF,TGTGCCTGGAGTGTACGTGGTCAGGGGCATGGCTACACCTTC
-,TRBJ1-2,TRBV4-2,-,CASSQDHKGSYGYTF,TGTGCCAGCAGCCAAGATCACAAGGGGTCCTATGGCTACACCTTC
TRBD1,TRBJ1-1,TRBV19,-,CASSFRQGRMNTEAFF,TGTGCCAGTAGTTTCCGACAGGGGCGGATGAACACTGAAGCTTTCTTT
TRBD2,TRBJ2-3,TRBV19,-,CASSISLAATDTQYF,TGTGCCAGTAGTATTTCCCTAGCGGCGACAGATACGCAGTATTTT
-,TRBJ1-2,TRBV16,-,CASSQSKNGGGYTF,TGTGCCAGCAGCCAATCGAAAAACGGCGGCGGCTACACCTTC
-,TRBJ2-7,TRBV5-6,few,CASSLAGSYSYEQYF,TGTGCCAGCAGCTTGGCCGGGAGCTACTCCTACGAGCAGTACTTC
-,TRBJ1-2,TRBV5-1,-,CASSEDATGTYGYTF,TGCGCCAGCAGCGAAGACGCCACAGGTACCTATGGCTACACCTTC
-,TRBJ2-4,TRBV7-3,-,CASSLGAWENIQYF,TGTGCCAGCAGCTTAGGGGCCTGGGAAAACATTCAGTACTTC
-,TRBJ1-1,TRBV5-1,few,CASSPRGDTEAFF,TGCGCCAGCAGCCCCCGGGGGGACACTGAAGCTTTCTTT
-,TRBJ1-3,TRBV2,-,CASRGSGNTIYF,TGTGCCAGCCGGGGCTCTGGAAACACCATATATTTT
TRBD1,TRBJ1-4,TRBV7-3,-,CASSLSGQPNEKLFF,TGTGCCAGCAGCCTGTCGGGACAGCCTAATGAAAAACTGTTTTTT
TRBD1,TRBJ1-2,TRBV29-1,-,CSVGGQNEGYTF,TGCAGCGTTGGGGGACAGAACGAAGGCTACACCTTC
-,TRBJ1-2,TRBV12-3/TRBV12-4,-,CASTRFSGNGYTF,TGTGCCAGCACCCGATTTTCGGGAAATGGCTACACCTTC
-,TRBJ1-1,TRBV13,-,CASSLGGRGMNTEAFF,TGTGCCAGCAGCTTAGGTGGTCGGGGGATGAACACTGAAGCTTTCTTT
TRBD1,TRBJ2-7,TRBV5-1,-,CASSLGQGAEQYF,TGCGCCAGCAGCTTGGGACAGGGGGCCGAGCAGTACTTC
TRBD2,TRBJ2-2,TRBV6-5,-,CASSLYGGGSGELFF,TGTGCCAGCAGCCTTTATGGGGGGGGTAGCGGGGAGCTGTTTTTT
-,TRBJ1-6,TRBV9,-,CASSVGPHNSPLHF,TGTGCCAGCAGCGTAGGGCCCCACAATTCACCCCTCCACTTT
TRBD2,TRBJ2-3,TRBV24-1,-,CATSDYRAGGTDTQYF,TGTGCCACCAGTGATTACCGAGCGGGAGGCACAGATACGCAGTATTTT
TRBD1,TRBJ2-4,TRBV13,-,CASSAGQVPKNIQYF,TGTGCCAGCAGCGCAGGACAGGTACCCAAAAACATTCAGTACTTC
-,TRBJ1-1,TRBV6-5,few,CASSLTGNTEAFF,TGTGCCAGCAGTCTTACAGGAAACACTGAAGCTTTCTTT
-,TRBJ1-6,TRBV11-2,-,CASSLNTGSYNSPLHF,TGTGCCAGCAGCTTAAATACAGGGTCGTATAATTCACCCCTCCACTTT
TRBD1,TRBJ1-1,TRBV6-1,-,CASSDAGGANTEAFF,TGTGCCAGCAGTGACGCAGGGGGCGCGAACACTGAAGCTTTCTTT
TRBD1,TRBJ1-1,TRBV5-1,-,CASSPGGTEAFF,TGCGCCAGCAGTCCAGGGGGCACTGAAGCTTTCTTT
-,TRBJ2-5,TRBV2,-,CASRLEETQYF,TGTGCCAGCAGACTGGAAGAGACCCAGTACTTC
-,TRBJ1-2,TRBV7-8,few,CASSLVIRSLGDYGYTF,TGTGCCAGCAGCTTAGTTATAAGATCGTTGGGAGACTATGGCTACACCTTC
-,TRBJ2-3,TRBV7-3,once,CASSSRRTDTQYF,TGTGCCAGCAGCTCCCGGAGGACAGATACGCAGTATTTT
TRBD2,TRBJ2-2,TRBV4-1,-,CASSQLPGGGNTGELFF,TGCGCCAGCAGCCAATTGCCCGGCGGGGGAAACACCGGGGAGCTGTTTTTT
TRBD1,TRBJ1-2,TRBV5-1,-,CASGTGQGYTF,TGCGCCAGCGGGACAGGGCAGGGCTACACCTTC
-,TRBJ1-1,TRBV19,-,CASSIGASRVGEAFF,TGTGCCAGTAGTATAGGAGCCTCTCGGGTCGGTGAAGCTTTCTTT
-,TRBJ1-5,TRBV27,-,CASSLAGFSNQPQHF,TGTGCCAGCAGCCTAGCAGGCTTTAGCAATCAGCCCCAGCATTTT